Listed below are T cell receptor beta chains from one sample, sequenced in a study of shared clonotypes between healthy human individuals. The data were produced by immunoSEQ multiplex PCR, yet TCRdb's version contains in-frame clones alone and is incomplete. This sample has more than 2,000,000 clones, with approximately 95% found just once. Sequenced material: naive CD4+ T cells from PBMCs. These receptors were obtained from a man aged 18 to 30 in good health. Some clones in this sample may be carry-over from other donors' samples. CDR3s include the opening cysteine and the closing phenylalanine or tryptophan. A D gene is named only where the DNA matches it firmly.

j_call v_call d_call cdr3_aa
TRBJ1-5 TRBV18 . CASSPWLVSGSNQPQHF
TRBJ1-1 TRBV6-1 TRBD1 CATRTGNTEAFF
TRBJ1-1 TRBV7-3 . CASSLGTVNTEAFF
TRBJ1-5 TRBV2 . CASGRGGNQPQHF
TRBJ2-2 TRBV7-9 . CASSLFPATITGELFF
TRBJ2-7 TRBV28 . CASSLQGPYEQYF
TRBJ2-7 TRBV18 TRBD1 CASSPPTGDSYEQYF
TRBJ2-7 TRBV7-8 . CASSLFSSTSEQYF
TRBJ2-1 TRBV7-8 . CASSRIRNRSGNEQFF
TRBJ2-1 TRBV13 TRBD2 CASSLLAGGPVEQFF
TRBJ2-1 TRBV7-2 . CASSGGSLNEQFF
TRBJ2-2 TRBV5-6 TRBD1 CASSFRQGRAGELFF
TRBJ2-7 TRBV6-5 TRBD1 CASSSRTGTYEQYF
TRBJ1-1 TRBV29-1 . CSVGRTEAFF
TRBJ2-1 TRBV2 TRBD2 CASTLAGGRGNEQFF
TRBJ2-3 TRBV6-1 . CASLSGGAGDTQYF
TRBJ2-5 TRBV27 . CASSYRGQETQYF
TRBJ2-7 TRBV28 TRBD2 CATRGGRYEQYF
TRBJ2-5 TRBV2 . CASSANRQETQYF
TRBJ1-2 TRBV6-1 . CASSERGYGYTF
TRBJ1-5 TRBV27 . CASSLIEGPNQPQHF
TRBJ2-7 TRBV29-1 . CSVAATASYEQYF
TRBJ2-2 TRBV7-9 TRBD2 CASSLRVSGNANTGELFF
TRBJ1-1 TRBV13 . CASSLADGGPTEAFF
TRBJ1-4 TRBV7-8 . CASSLVVGTTNEKLFF
TRBJ2-2 TRBV5-1 . CASSLLGGSITGELFF
TRBJ1-2 TRBV9 . CASSVAGEGLYGYTF
TRBJ1-1 TRBV9 . CASSVTGAVGGLAFF
TRBJ2-5 TRBV9 TRBD1 CASSVRGQGETQYF
TRBJ2-2 TRBV2 . CASSDWLELFF
TRBJ2-5 TRBV7-6 TRBD1 CASRTTGGWETQYF
TRBJ2-1 TRBV5-1 TRBD2 CASSGDSGVQFF
TRBJ2-7 TRBV6-1 . CASSEAQGWGHTYEQYF
TRBJ2-2 TRBV18 . CASSPGTSWGGELFF
TRBJ1-1 TRBV7-9 . CASSLSAGANEAFF